This section outlines one T cell receptor beta chain sequence together with its context. The data derive from a study of T cell clonotyping in hematopoietic cell transplantation. The CDR3 runs 14 residues. Sequencing used immunoSEQ multiplex PCR; TCRdb keeps in-frame clones, though not all of them. The table records approximately 17,000 clones, approximately 74% of them present only once. The receptor was derived from a woman between 55 and 75 years old in good health. Some clones in this sample may be carry-over from other donors' samples. The chain uses TRBV21-1 and TRBJ1-5. TRBV21-1 is annotated as a pseudogene. What was sequenced was peripheral blood mononuclear cells. CDR3 region: CASIQRFEYQPQHF. The CDR3 nucleotides read TGTGCCAGCATACAGAGGTTTGAATATCAGCCCCAGCATTTT.